Listed below are T cell receptor beta chains from one sample, sequenced in a study of human T cells and chemical hapten exposure. Each CDR3 protein is one row after TCRdb ran MiXCR on the RACE reads. This sample has some 190,000 distinct CDR3 sequences; about 22% occur once, and the top ten carry approximately 6.7%. This specimen consisted of whole blood, obtained in connection with sensitization to the hapten diphenylcyclopropenone (DPC). Every receptor here comes from a woman aged 45-65 years with alopecia areata. Some clones in this sample may be carry-over from other donors' samples. Both conserved end residues are part of each CDR3. The D gene is left open where the match is weak. Clone size is shown for a subset of rows, as once, few, many or a class of expanded clone.

j_call: TRBJ2-3
v_call: TRBV3-1
cdr3_length: 16
d_call: .
clone_size: few
cdr3_aa: CASSQGRLTGADTQYF
cdr3_nt: TGTGCCAGCAGCCAAGGGCGACTTACGGGTGCAGATACGCAGTATTTT

j_call: TRBJ2-1
v_call: TRBV7-2
cdr3_length: 15
d_call: .
clone_size: .
cdr3_aa: CASIHDPSSYNEQFF
cdr3_nt: TGTGCCAGCATCCACGATCCCTCTTCCTACAATGAGCAGTTCTTC

j_call: TRBJ2-7
v_call: TRBV20-1
cdr3_length: 13
d_call: TRBD2
clone_size: .
cdr3_aa: CSARSSGRSEQYF
cdr3_nt: TGCAGTGCTAGGTCTAGCGGGAGATCCGAGCAGTACTTC

j_call: TRBJ1-4
v_call: TRBV29-1
cdr3_length: 14
d_call: .
clone_size: many
cdr3_aa: CSVRRLHPNEKLFF
cdr3_nt: TGCAGCGTCCGTAGACTTCACCCCAATGAAAAACTGTTTTTT

j_call: TRBJ1-4
v_call: TRBV7-9
cdr3_length: 18
d_call: .
clone_size: few
cdr3_aa: CASSLGVQAFATNEKLFF
cdr3_nt: TGTGCCAGCAGCTTAGGTGTCCAGGCGTTTGCAACTAATGAAAAACTGTTTTTT

j_call: TRBJ2-3
v_call: TRBV20-1
cdr3_length: 14
d_call: TRBD2
clone_size: few
cdr3_aa: CSGFSGRIGDTQYF
cdr3_nt: TGCAGTGGTTTCAGCGGGAGGATTGGGGATACGCAGTATTTT

j_call: TRBJ2-5
v_call: TRBV15
cdr3_length: 15
d_call: .
clone_size: .
cdr3_aa: CATSRDISDGVGQYF
cdr3_nt: TGTGCCACCAGCAGAGATATATCTGATGGGGTGGGCCAGTACTTC

j_call: TRBJ2-1
v_call: TRBV7-9
cdr3_length: 12
d_call: .
clone_size: .
cdr3_aa: CASSLDPQNRFF
cdr3_nt: TGTGCCAGCAGCTTAGATCCCCAAAACAGGTTCTTC

j_call: TRBJ2-5
v_call: TRBV5-1
cdr3_length: 13
d_call: .
clone_size: .
cdr3_aa: CASSLEYQETQYF
cdr3_nt: TGCGCCAGCAGCTTGGAATACCAAGAGACCCAGTACTTC

j_call: TRBJ2-7
v_call: TRBV29-1
cdr3_length: 13
d_call: .
clone_size: .
cdr3_aa: CSAYPQGGGEQYF
cdr3_nt: TGCAGCGCTTACCCTCAGGGGGGGGGCGAGCAGTACTTC

j_call: TRBJ1-1
v_call: TRBV3-1
cdr3_length: 13
d_call: .
clone_size: .
cdr3_aa: CASSQWANTEAFF
cdr3_nt: TGTGCCAGCAGCCAATGGGCGAACACTGAAGCTTTCTTT

j_call: TRBJ2-2
v_call: TRBV7-8
cdr3_length: 15
d_call: .
clone_size: .
cdr3_aa: CASRQRPGVTGELFF
cdr3_nt: TGTGCCAGCAGGCAAAGGCCAGGAGTCACCGGGGAGCTGTTTTTT

j_call: TRBJ1-5
v_call: TRBV20-1
cdr3_length: 13
d_call: .
clone_size: .
cdr3_aa: CSARSGLDQPQHF
cdr3_nt: TGCAGTGCTAGATCGGGCCTTGATCAGCCCCAGCATTTT

j_call: TRBJ2-3
v_call: TRBV20-1
cdr3_length: 16
d_call: TRBD2
clone_size: .
cdr3_aa: CSARDYSSGRAEKEYF
cdr3_nt: TGCAGTGCTAGAGATTACAGTAGCGGGAGGGCCGAGAAGGAGTATTTT

j_call: TRBJ2-3
v_call: TRBV7-9
cdr3_length: 16
d_call: .
clone_size: few
cdr3_aa: CASSLWTFRFPDTQYF
cdr3_nt: TGTGCCAGCAGTTTATGGACATTTAGGTTCCCCGATACGCAGTATTTT

j_call: TRBJ2-7
v_call: TRBV15
cdr3_length: 14
d_call: .
clone_size: .
cdr3_aa: CATSPDGGSYERYF
cdr3_nt: TGTGCCACCAGCCCCGATGGTGGGTCCTACGAGCGGTACTTC

j_call: TRBJ1-1
v_call: TRBV2
cdr3_length: 14
d_call: .
clone_size: .
cdr3_aa: CASSSPGLNTEAFF
cdr3_nt: TGTGCCAGCAGTAGCCCAGGGTTGAACACTGAAGCTTTCTTT

j_call: TRBJ2-1
v_call: TRBV5-4
cdr3_length: 16
d_call: TRBD1
clone_size: .
cdr3_aa: CASSEGDRGFYNEQFF
cdr3_nt: TGTGCCAGCAGCGAGGGGGACAGGGGTTTTTACAATGAGCAGTTCTTC

j_call: TRBJ2-1
v_call: TRBV12-3/TRBV12-4
cdr3_length: 18
d_call: TRBD1
clone_size: few
cdr3_aa: CASSRDTGTGSSYNEQFF
cdr3_nt: TGTGCCAGCAGTCGAGACACCGGGACAGGGAGCTCCTACAATGAGCAGTTCTTC

j_call: TRBJ1-6
v_call: TRBV15
cdr3_length: 15
d_call: .
clone_size: .
cdr3_aa: CATSRITVGVAPLHF
cdr3_nt: TGTGCCACCAGCAGAATCACGGTGGGGGTTGCGCCCCTCCACTTT

j_call: TRBJ1-1
v_call: TRBV20-1
cdr3_length: 10
d_call: .
clone_size: .
cdr3_aa: CSANSVAAFF
cdr3_nt: TGCAGTGCTAACTCGGTGGCAGCTTTCTTT

j_call: TRBJ1-5
v_call: TRBV29-1
cdr3_length: 13
d_call: .
clone_size: few
cdr3_aa: CSVGYGTNQPQHF
cdr3_nt: TGCAGCGTTGGTTACGGGACCAATCAGCCCCAGCATTTT

j_call: TRBJ2-7
v_call: TRBV20-1
cdr3_length: 14
d_call: .
clone_size: many
cdr3_aa: CSASSSGVSYEQYF
cdr3_nt: TGCAGTGCTAGCTCATCGGGAGTTTCCTACGAGCAGTACTTC

j_call: TRBJ2-2
v_call: TRBV5-4
cdr3_length: 17
d_call: .
clone_size: few
cdr3_aa: CASSRRVGGPGTGELFF
cdr3_nt: TGTGCCAGCAGCCGTCGAGTTGGAGGGCCAGGCACCGGGGAGCTGTTTTTT

j_call: TRBJ1-5
v_call: TRBV7-2
cdr3_length: 16
d_call: TRBD1
clone_size: few
cdr3_aa: CASRVEGQGLNQPQHF
cdr3_nt: TGTGCCAGCAGGGTCGAGGGACAGGGGCTCAATCAGCCCCAGCATTTT

j_call: TRBJ2-7
v_call: TRBV29-1
cdr3_length: 13
d_call: TRBD2
clone_size: few
cdr3_aa: CSARGLAGYEQYF
cdr3_nt: TGCAGCGCCCGCGGACTAGCGGGCTACGAGCAGTACTTC

j_call: TRBJ1-1
v_call: TRBV29-1
cdr3_length: 19
d_call: TRBD1
clone_size: .
cdr3_aa: CSVVPRKIGTGGLSGEAFF
cdr3_nt: TGCAGCGTTGTCCCGAGGAAGATTGGGACAGGGGGCCTTTCTGGTGAAGCTTTCTTT

j_call: TRBJ2-5
v_call: TRBV5-5
cdr3_length: 14
d_call: TRBD1
clone_size: many
cdr3_aa: CASSRTGAQETQYF
cdr3_nt: TGTGCCAGCAGCCGGACAGGGGCTCAAGAGACCCAGTACTTC

j_call: TRBJ2-1
v_call: TRBV10-3
cdr3_length: 16
d_call: .
clone_size: .
cdr3_aa: CAISETRAGTGNEQFF
cdr3_nt: TGTGCCATCAGTGAGACCAGGGCGGGTACCGGCAATGAGCAGTTCTTC

j_call: TRBJ1-6
v_call: TRBV20-1
cdr3_length: 11
d_call: .
clone_size: .
cdr3_aa: CSASSGSPLHF
cdr3_nt: TGCAGTGCCTCCTCGGGGTCACCCCTCCACTTT

j_call: TRBJ1-1
v_call: TRBV7-9
cdr3_length: 13
d_call: .
clone_size: few
cdr3_aa: CASSFGEWTEAFF
cdr3_nt: TGTGCCAGCAGCTTCGGTGAATGGACTGAAGCTTTCTTT

j_call: TRBJ2-7
v_call: TRBV4-2
cdr3_length: 14
d_call: .
clone_size: few
cdr3_aa: CASSQRTESYEQYF
cdr3_nt: TGTGCCAGCAGCCAACGGACGGAATCCTACGAGCAGTACTTC

j_call: TRBJ2-1
v_call: TRBV10-3
cdr3_length: 13
d_call: .
clone_size: few
cdr3_aa: CAISEGLDYEQFF
cdr3_nt: TGTGCCATCAGTGAGGGTCTGGACTATGAGCAGTTCTTC

j_call: TRBJ2-1
v_call: TRBV27
cdr3_length: 16
d_call: TRBD1
clone_size: .
cdr3_aa: CASSPGGTGKRNEQFF
cdr3_nt: TGTGCCAGCAGTCCAGGCGGGACAGGGAAGAGGAATGAGCAGTTCTTC

j_call: TRBJ1-2
v_call: TRBV7-9
cdr3_length: 13
d_call: .
clone_size: few
cdr3_aa: CASSPTVNYGYTF
cdr3_nt: TGTGCCAGCAGCCCGACTGTGAACTATGGCTACACCTTC

j_call: TRBJ2-2
v_call: TRBV20-1
cdr3_length: 15
d_call: TRBD2
clone_size: .
cdr3_aa: CSARLAGVLDGELFF
cdr3_nt: TGCAGTGCTCGACTAGCGGGAGTCCTGGATGGGGAGCTGTTTTTT

j_call: TRBJ1-2
v_call: TRBV29-1
cdr3_length: 13
d_call: TRBD1
clone_size: few
cdr3_aa: CSVVLGQGGGYTF
cdr3_nt: TGCAGCGTTGTGTTGGGACAGGGGGGTGGCTACACCTTC

j_call: TRBJ2-5
v_call: TRBV10-3
cdr3_length: 15
d_call: .
clone_size: .
cdr3_aa: CAISDGRTSQETQYF
cdr3_nt: TGTGCCATCAGTGATGGTAGGACCAGCCAAGAGACCCAGTACTTC

j_call: TRBJ1-1
v_call: TRBV6-2/TRBV6-3
cdr3_length: 19
d_call: TRBD1
clone_size: .
cdr3_aa: CASSERTGTGLLMNTEAFF
cdr3_nt: TGTGCCAGCAGTGAAAGAACCGGGACAGGGCTTTTGATGAACACTGAAGCTTTCTTT

j_call: TRBJ2-1
v_call: TRBV5-1
cdr3_length: 15
d_call: .
clone_size: few
cdr3_aa: CASSLTGSQYNEQFF
cdr3_nt: TGCGCCAGCAGCCTCACAGGTTCCCAATACAATGAGCAGTTCTTC

j_call: TRBJ2-1
v_call: TRBV29-1
cdr3_length: 12
d_call: TRBD1
clone_size: .
cdr3_aa: CSVEETGWEQFF
cdr3_nt: TGCAGCGTTGAAGAGACAGGGTGGGAGCAGTTCTTC

j_call: TRBJ1-1
v_call: TRBV29-1
cdr3_length: 14
d_call: .
clone_size: few
cdr3_aa: CSVEVAGLNTEAFF
cdr3_nt: TGCAGCGTTGAAGTCGCGGGACTGAACACTGAAGCTTTCTTT

j_call: TRBJ2-2
v_call: TRBV12-3/TRBV12-4
cdr3_length: 15
d_call: TRBD2
clone_size: .
cdr3_aa: CASSFSGRSTGELFF
cdr3_nt: TGTGCCAGCAGTTTCAGCGGGAGGAGCACCGGGGAGCTGTTTTTT

j_call: TRBJ2-2
v_call: TRBV6-5
cdr3_length: 14
d_call: .
clone_size: few
cdr3_aa: CASKSGSSTGELFF
cdr3_nt: TGTGCCAGCAAATCAGGGTCCAGCACCGGGGAGCTGTTTTTT

j_call: TRBJ1-1
v_call: TRBV18
cdr3_length: 13
d_call: .
clone_size: .
cdr3_aa: CASSPRPIGEAFF
cdr3_nt: TGTGCCAGCTCACCACGCCCCATTGGGGAAGCTTTCTTT

j_call: TRBJ1-1
v_call: TRBV29-1
cdr3_length: 12
d_call: .
clone_size: few
cdr3_aa: CSVENPPLEAFF
cdr3_nt: TGCAGCGTTGAAAACCCCCCCCTTGAAGCTTTCTTT

j_call: TRBJ2-1
v_call: TRBV2
cdr3_length: 13
d_call: TRBD2
clone_size: .
cdr3_aa: CARQGLAGDEQFF
cdr3_nt: TGTGCCAGACAGGGACTAGCGGGAGACGAGCAGTTCTTC